The 5 T cell receptor beta chains below were found in one sample sequenced in a study of blood T cells in healthy people across ages. Alongside a J-beta primer mix, a sample-barcoded 5' primer served in a second PCR lasting about 7 to 12 cycles. TCRdb called the 5' RACE reads again in MiXCR, with one record for every CDR3 protein. The table lists hundreds of thousands of distinct CDR3 sequences, 49% of them singletons, with 25% to 35% in the top ten. The sample taken for sequencing was blood. The receptors here all came from a woman aged 55 to 70 in good health.

The chain is built from TRBV7-2 and TRBJ2-7; unclear D gene. The CDR3 spans 12 residues. Looked up from germline, CDR1 is SGHTA and CDR2 is FQGNSA. Trimming took off 3 bases at V and 7 bases at J, with 10 bases between the two ends. CDR3 region: CASSFPSTEQYF. Written as DNA, the CDR3 is TGTGCCAGCAGCTTCCCGAGCACGGAGCAGTACTTC. Together with reference TRBV7-2 and TRBJ2-7, the CDR3 gives the full variable domain: GAGVSQSPSNKVTEKGKDVELRCDPISGHTALYWYRQSLGQGLEFLIYFQGNSAPDKSGLPSDRFSAERTGGSVSTLTIQRTQQEDSAVYLCASSFPSTEQYFGPGTRLTVT.

The chain links TRBV28 to TRBJ2-7; 7 positions agree with TRBD1. The V gene's germline CDR1 is MDHEN and CDR2 SYDVKM. This CDR3 is 15 amino acids long. J lost 4 bases, V lost 4 bases, and 10 bases had no gene match. The CDR3 nucleotides read TGTGCCAGCAGTTCCCCCAGACAGGGTGGGTACGAGCAGTACTTC. Its protein is CASSSPRQGGYEQYF.

This clonotype was detected only a few times. This chain connects TRBV4-2 to TRBJ1-2; D is ambiguous. The V gene's germline CDR1 is LGHNA and CDR2 YNFKEQ. Trimming pared 0 bases from V and 4 bases from J, leaving 18 bases between. The CDR3 is 17 residues long. For the CDR3, the DNA is TGTGCCAGCAGCCAAGATTACCCCGGAGAGGAAGGCTATGGCTACACCTTC. Amino acid sequence: CASSQDYPGEEGYGYTF.

The chain couples TRBV25-1 to TRBJ1-1; D remains unclear. The germline V gene has CDR1 MGHDK and CDR2 SYGVNS. The V end was cut by 3 bases, the J end by 7 bases, with 12 bases between. The CDR3 totals 13 residues. DNA of the CDR3: TGTGCCAGCAGTGATCGAGGAGGTAGTGAAGCTTTCTTT. It specifies CASSDRGGSEAFF.

The chain employs TRBV5-1 and TRBJ2-5; no clear D. V was clipped by 6 bases and J by 11 bases, with 20 bases between them. The CDR3 runs to 13 residues. In germline, CDR1 is SGHRS, CDR2 YFSETQ. The CDR3 sequence: CASKMVVDNEQYF. CDR3 DNA sequence: TGCGCCAGCAAAATGGTGGTTGACAATGAGCAGTACTTC.